The TCR beta chain under discussion was sequenced for a study of PD-L1 blockade in urothelial cancer. Study as a whole: Peripheral blood specimens exhibited a median yield of approximately 150,000 T cells.

Clones were sequenced by immunoSEQ multiplex PCR, and TCRdb holds only the in-frame ones, with some missing. The table includes tens of thousands of clones, 85% to 90% detected once. The CDR3 covers 15 residues. Per germline, CDR1 LNHNV and CDR2 YYDKDF (reference sequence). The V and J ends lost 0 bases and 4 bases respectively, with 9 bases between them. Whole-study findings and limits: Pretreatment clonality of the blood TCR repertoire below the median was predictive of superior survival.

As concerns this clone: What it binds is not known.

Noted time point: peripheral blood 6 weeks after treatment start. Patients presented with locally advanced or metastatic urothelial carcinoma. Sampling of each patient yielded between 1 and 8 specimens, collected pretreatment and on-treatment. The input for sequencing was PBMCs, taken around atezolizumab (anti-PD-L1) treatment. The genes are TRBV15 and TRBJ1-4; D is perhaps TRBD1 (5 bases). This receptor was taken from a man between 60 and 70 years old with urothelial cancer. CDR3 sequence: CATSRDGGINEKLFF. The DNA of the CDR3 is TGTGCCACCAGCAGAGATGGGGGGATTAATGAAAAACTGTTTTTT.